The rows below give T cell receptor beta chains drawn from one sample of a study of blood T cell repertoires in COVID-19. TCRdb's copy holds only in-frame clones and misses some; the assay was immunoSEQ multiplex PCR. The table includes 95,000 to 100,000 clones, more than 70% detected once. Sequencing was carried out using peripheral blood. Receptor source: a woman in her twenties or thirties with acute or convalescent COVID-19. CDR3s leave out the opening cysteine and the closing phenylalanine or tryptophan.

ASSSGGPGSPLH	12	TRBJ1-6	TRBV27
ASSPTTGGPEAF	12	TRBJ1-1	TRBV5-1
ATSTGQGVVGPQH	13	TRBJ1-5	TRBV24-1
AWSHRDRENSPLH	13	TRBJ1-6	TRBV30
ASSLGQGNEKLF	12	TRBJ1-4	TRBV7-6
ASSVDSAYEQY	11	TRBJ2-7	TRBV2
ASSPQANSYEQY	12	TRBJ2-7	TRBV7-2
ASSTQGQLGANVLT	14	TRBJ2-6	TRBV18
ASSLQGGEQF	10	TRBJ2-1	TRBV11-2
ASSYSGTGSNSPLH	14	TRBJ1-6	TRBV6-5
ASSESGTVNSPLH	13	TRBJ1-6	TRBV5-4
ASSEDGGAPLH	11	TRBJ1-6	TRBV10-2
ANGAGTDTQY	10	TRBJ2-3	TRBV10-3
ASSPWTGNATGELF	14	TRBJ2-2	TRBV4-1
AWSVGLRYGYT	11	TRBJ1-2	TRBV30
ASSLSPGGKTDTQY	14	TRBJ2-3	TRBV27
AIGDSAEETQY	11	TRBJ2-5	TRBV10-3